This TCR beta chain was recovered during a study of T cell responses to AZD1222 COVID-19 vaccine. Study-wide background: Second-dose groups at about 4 or about 12 weeks were pooled. General study results and limits: It should be noted that donors were predominantly white British and more often female, and clonal diversity was possibly underestimated. Only after the peak T cell response were repertoires sampled. Spike-specific TCR breadth and depth rose after two AZD1222 doses.

Profiled with immunoSEQ multiplex PCR; TCRdb holds only in-frame clones, not every one. In the table there are 45,000 to 60,000 clones, about 90% of which are singletons. As to this clone: Its antigen is currently unknown.

The material was peripheral blood, obtained on day 0 of AZD1222 vaccination. The clonotype originates from an adult in good health.

The CDR3 protein is CATKGQTNEKLFF. The CDR3 bases are TGTGCCACCAAGGGACAAACTAATGAAAAACTGTTTTTT. The rearrangement uses TRBV5-4 and TRBJ1-4; perhaps TRBD1 as D (6 bases). In germline, CDR1 is SGHNT, CDR2 YYREEE (reference sequence). CDR3 length: 13 residues. The V end lost 9 bases, the J end lost 1 base, and 10 bases lay between the germline ends.